Shown below are 2 T cell receptor beta chains from a single sample sequenced in a study of T cell responses to AZD1222 COVID-19 vaccine. Libraries were prepared by immunoSEQ multiplex PCR; TCRdb keeps only in-frame clonotypes and omits some of them. The table has approximately 110,000 clones, around 94% seen once. This sample comprised peripheral blood, obtained on day 0 of AZD1222 vaccination. These receptors came from an adult in good health.

This clone has just one count. CDR3 protein: CASSLDLLSNGVYEQYF. DNA of the CDR3: TGTGCCAGCAGCTTAGATCTGTTAAGTAACGGGGTCTACGAGCAGTACTTC. The genes are TRBV11-3 and TRBJ2-7; the D gene is possibly TRBD2 (5 bases). The CDR3 loop spans 17 amino acids. V shed 0 bases and J shed 3 bases, with 18 bases lying between them. Germline CDR1 and CDR2: SGHNT and YENEEA.

The V and J genes are TRBV5-5 and TRBJ1-2; 11 nucleotides line up with TRBD1. CDR1 and CDR2 (germline): SGHKS, YYEKEE (reference sequence). With 7 bases clipped from V and 5 bases from J, the junction kept 1 base outside the gene matches. The CDR3 extends over 12 amino acids. CDR3 sequence reads: CASGDRGYGYTF. The CDR3 DNA sequence: TGTGCCAGCGGGGACAGGGGGTATGGCTACACCTTC. Full variable domain (missing parts from reference TRBV5-5 and TRBJ1-2): DAGVTQSPTHLIKTRGQQVTLRCSPISGHKSVSWYQQVLGQGPQFIFQYYEKEERGRGNFPDRFSARQFPNYSSELNVNALLLGDSALYLCASGDRGYGYTFGSGTRLTVV.